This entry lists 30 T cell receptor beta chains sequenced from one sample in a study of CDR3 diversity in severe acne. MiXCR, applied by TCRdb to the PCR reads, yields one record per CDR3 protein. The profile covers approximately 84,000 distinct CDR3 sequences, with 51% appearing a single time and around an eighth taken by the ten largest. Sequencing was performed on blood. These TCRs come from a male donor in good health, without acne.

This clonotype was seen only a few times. CDR3 sequence: CASSLIEGTEAFF. The CDR3 DNA is TGTGCCAGCAGCTTAATCGAGGGGACTGAAGCTTTCTTT. The chain carries TRBV7-3 and TRBJ1-1, with D tentatively TRBD1 (5 bases). V dropped 1 base and J dropped 5 bases, with 8 bases sitting between them. Germline CDR1 and CDR2: SGHTA and FQGTGA. This CDR3 region has 13 residues.

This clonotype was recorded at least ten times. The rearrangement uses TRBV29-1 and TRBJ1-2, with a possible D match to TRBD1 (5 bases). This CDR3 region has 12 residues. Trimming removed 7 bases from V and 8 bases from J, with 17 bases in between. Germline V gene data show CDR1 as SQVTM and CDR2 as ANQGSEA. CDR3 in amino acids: CSAGTEGGGYTF. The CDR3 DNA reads TGCAGCGCCGGGACGGAGGGTGGGGGCTACACCTTC.

The CDR3 DNA follows: TGTGCCAGCAGCTCGACTCCGGGACAGGGAGATACGCAGTATTTT. Amino acids: CASSSTPGQGDTQYF. V is TRBV7-8 and J is TRBJ2-3, with 9 nucleotides matching TRBD1. Germline values: CDR1 SGHVS, CDR2 FQNEAQ. The CDR3 spans 15 residues. V dropped 4 bases and J dropped 5; count of bases not matched to a gene: 7. The whole variable domain, filled in from reference TRBV7-8 and TRBJ2-3, reads GAGVSQSPRYKVAKRGQDVALRCDPISGHVSLFWYQQALGQGPEFLTYFQNEAQLDKSGLPSDRFFAERPEGSVSTLKIQRTQQEDSAVYLCASSSTPGQGDTQYFGPGTRLTVL.

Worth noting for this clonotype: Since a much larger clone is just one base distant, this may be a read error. DNA for the CDR3: TGTGCCAGCGGCGTCGTTGCAGGGGCATTCTCCTACGAGCAGTACTTC. It yields the protein CASGVVAGAFSYEQYF. The gene calls are TRBV2 and TRBJ2-7; the D gene is possibly TRBD1 (6 bases). The CDR3 loop spans 16 amino acids. V was trimmed by 8 bases and J by 0 bases, leaving 20 bases between them. The germline CDR1 and CDR2 sequences are SNHLY and FYNNEI.

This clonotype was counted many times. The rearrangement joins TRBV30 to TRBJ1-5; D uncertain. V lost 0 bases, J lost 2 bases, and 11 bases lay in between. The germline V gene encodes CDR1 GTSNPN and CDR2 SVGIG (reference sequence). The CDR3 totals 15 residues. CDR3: CAWSVGSPRNQPQHF. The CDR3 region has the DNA TGTGCCTGGAGTGTGGGGAGCCCTCGCAATCAGCCCCAGCATTTT.

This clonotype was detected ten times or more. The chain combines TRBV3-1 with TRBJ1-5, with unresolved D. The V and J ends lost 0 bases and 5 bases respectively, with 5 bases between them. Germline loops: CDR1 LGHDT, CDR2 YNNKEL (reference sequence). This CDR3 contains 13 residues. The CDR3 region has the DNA TGTGCCAGCAGCCAAGATTGGGATCAGCCCCAGCATTTT. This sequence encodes CASSQDWDQPQHF.

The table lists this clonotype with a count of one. CDR3: CASSRTSADTQYF. In nucleotides, the CDR3 is TGTGCCAGCAGCCGAACTAGCGCAGATACGCAGTATTTT. The V call is TRBV4-2, the J call TRBJ2-3, with 7 bases that match TRBD2. CDR1 and CDR2 (germline): LGHNA, YNFKEQ. J gave up 4 bases and V 4 bases, and 2 bases lay outside the gene matches. This CDR3 is built from 13 residues.

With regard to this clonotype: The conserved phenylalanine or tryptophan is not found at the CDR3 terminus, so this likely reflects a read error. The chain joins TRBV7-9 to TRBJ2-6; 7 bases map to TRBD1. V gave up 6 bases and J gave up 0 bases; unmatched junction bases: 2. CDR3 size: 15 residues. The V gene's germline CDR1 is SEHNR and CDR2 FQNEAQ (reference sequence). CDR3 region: CASSSGGSGANVLTL. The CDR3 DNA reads TGTGCCAGCAGTTCAGGGGGCTCTGGGGCCAACGTCCTGACTCTC.

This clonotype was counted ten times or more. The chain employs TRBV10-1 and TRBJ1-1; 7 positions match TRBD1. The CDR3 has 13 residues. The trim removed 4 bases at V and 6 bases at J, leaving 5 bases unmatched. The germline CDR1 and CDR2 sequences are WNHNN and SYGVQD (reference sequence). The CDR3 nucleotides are TGCGCCAGCAGTGGGGACAGTTCCTCTGAAGCTTTCTTT. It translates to CASSGDSSSEAFF.

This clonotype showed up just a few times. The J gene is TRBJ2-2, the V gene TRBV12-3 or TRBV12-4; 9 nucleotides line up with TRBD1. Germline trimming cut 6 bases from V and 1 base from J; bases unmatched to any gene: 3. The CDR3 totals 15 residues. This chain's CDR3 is CASRPGQGNTGELFF. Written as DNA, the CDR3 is TGTGCCAGCAGACCGGGACAGGGGAACACCGGGGAGCTGTTTTTT.

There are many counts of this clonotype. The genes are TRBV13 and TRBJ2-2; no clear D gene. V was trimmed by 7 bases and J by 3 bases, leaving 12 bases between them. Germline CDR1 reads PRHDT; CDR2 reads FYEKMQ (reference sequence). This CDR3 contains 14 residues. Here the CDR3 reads CASTAGIYTGELFF. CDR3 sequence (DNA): TGTGCCAGCACGGCCGGAATTTACACCGGGGAGCTGTTTTTT.

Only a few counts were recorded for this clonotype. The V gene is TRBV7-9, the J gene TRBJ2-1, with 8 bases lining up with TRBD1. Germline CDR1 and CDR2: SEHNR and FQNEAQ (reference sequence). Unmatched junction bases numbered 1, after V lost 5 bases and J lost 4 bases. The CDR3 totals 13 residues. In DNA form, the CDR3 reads TGTGCCAGCAGCAGGGACAGGTACAATGAGCAGTTCTTC. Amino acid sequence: CASSRDRYNEQFF.

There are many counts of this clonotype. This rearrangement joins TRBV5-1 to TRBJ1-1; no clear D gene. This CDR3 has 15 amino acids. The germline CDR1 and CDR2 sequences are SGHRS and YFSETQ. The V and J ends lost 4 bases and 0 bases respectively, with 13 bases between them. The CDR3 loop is CASSIEGDMNTEAFF. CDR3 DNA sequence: TGCGCCAGCAGCATAGAGGGCGACATGAACACTGAAGCTTTCTTT.

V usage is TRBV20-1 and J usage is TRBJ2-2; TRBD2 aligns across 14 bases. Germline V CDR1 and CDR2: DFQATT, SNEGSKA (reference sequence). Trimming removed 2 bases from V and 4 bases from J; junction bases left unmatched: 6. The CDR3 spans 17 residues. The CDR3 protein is CSARKGLAGVGTGELFF. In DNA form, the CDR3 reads TGCAGTGCTAGAAAGGGACTAGCGGGAGTCGGCACCGGGGAGCTGTTTTTT.

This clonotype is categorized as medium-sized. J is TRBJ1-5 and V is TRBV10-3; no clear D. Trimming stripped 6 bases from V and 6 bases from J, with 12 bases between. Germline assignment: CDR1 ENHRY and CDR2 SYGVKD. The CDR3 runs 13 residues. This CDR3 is CAIRPGTGQPQHF. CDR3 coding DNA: TGTGCCATCAGACCAGGTACGGGTCAGCCCCAGCATTTT.

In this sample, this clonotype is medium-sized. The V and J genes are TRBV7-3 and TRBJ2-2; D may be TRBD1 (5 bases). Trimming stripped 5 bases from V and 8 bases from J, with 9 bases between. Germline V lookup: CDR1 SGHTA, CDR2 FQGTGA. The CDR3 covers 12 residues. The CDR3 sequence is CASSTYRGELFF. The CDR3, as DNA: TGTGCCAGCAGCACCTACAGGGGGGAGCTGTTTTTT.

The CDR3 DNA sequence: TGTGCCAGCAGCCACGGACTAGCTTCCGGGACCCAGTACTTC. Its protein is CASSHGLASGTQYF. The chain couples TRBV11-3 to TRBJ2-5; 8 nucleotides agree with TRBD2. CDR3 length equals 14 residues. V shed 5 bases, J shed 7 bases, and the junction held 9 bases outside the gene matches. From germline, CDR1 is SGHNT and CDR2 YENEEA.

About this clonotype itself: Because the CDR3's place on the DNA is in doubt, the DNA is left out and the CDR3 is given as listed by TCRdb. This CDR3 is CATSAHPEDSSFYICSASVTEAFF. This chain links TRBV24-1 with TRBJ1-1. Germline-derived CDR1 and CDR2 are KGHDR and SFDVKD. The CDR3 length is 24 residues, termini included.

The CDR3 here is CSASTGGAFF. In DNA form, the CDR3 reads TGCAGTGCTAGCACAGGGGGAGCTTTCTTT. The chain recombines TRBV20-1 with TRBJ1-1, with TRBD1 matching over 8 bases. Germline CDR1 reads DFQATT; CDR2 reads SNEGSKA (reference sequence). The CDR3 runs 10 residues. The junction had 1 base not matched to a gene; V was cut back by 3 bases and J by 10 bases.

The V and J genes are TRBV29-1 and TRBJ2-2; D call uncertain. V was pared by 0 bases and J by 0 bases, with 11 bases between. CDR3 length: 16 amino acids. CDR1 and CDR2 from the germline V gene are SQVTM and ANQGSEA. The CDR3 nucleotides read TGCAGCGTTGAAGACGTGGGTCACACGAACACCGGGGAGCTGTTTTTT. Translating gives CSVEDVGHTNTGELFF.

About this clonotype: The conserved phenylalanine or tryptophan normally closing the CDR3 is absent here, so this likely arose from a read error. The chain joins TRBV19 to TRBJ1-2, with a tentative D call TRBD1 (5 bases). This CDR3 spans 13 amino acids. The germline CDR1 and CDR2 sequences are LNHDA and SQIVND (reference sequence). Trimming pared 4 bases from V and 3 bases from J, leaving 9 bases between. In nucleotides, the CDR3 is TGTGCCAGTAGTAGGGGGACGGACTATGGCTACACCTCC. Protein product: CASSRGTDYGYTS.

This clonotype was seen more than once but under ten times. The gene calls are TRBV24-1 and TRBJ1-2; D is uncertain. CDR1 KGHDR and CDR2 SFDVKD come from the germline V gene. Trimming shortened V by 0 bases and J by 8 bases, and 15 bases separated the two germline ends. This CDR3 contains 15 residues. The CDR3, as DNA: TGTGCCACCAGTGATTTGGGGGTGGACGGAGAAGGCTACACCTTC. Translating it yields CATSDLGVDGEGYTF.

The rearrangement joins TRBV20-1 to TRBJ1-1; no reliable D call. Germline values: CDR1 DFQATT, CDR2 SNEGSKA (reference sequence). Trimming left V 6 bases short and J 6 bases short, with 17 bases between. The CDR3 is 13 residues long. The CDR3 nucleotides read TGCAGTGCCAGCAGCCGTGGGGTGGCTGAAGCTTTCTTT. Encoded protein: CSASSRGVAEAFF.

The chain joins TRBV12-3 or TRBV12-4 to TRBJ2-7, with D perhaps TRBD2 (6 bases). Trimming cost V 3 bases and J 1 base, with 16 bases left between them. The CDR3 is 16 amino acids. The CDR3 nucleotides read TGTGCCAGCAGTTTCAGTGGGAGGCCATCTTCCTACGAGCAGTACTTC. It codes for CASSFSGRPSSYEQYF.

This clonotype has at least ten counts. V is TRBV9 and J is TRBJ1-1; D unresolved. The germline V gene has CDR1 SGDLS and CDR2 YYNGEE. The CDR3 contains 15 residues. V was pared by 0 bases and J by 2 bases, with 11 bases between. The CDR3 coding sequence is TGTGCCAGCAGCGTAGATGTCACGGGAAACACTGAAGCTTTCTTT. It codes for CASSVDVTGNTEAFF.

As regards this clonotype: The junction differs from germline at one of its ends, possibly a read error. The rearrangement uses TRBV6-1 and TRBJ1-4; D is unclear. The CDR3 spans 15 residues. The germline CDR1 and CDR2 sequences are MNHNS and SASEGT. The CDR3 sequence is CASSDYDAANEKLFF. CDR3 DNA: TGTGCCAGCAGTGACTATGATGCTGCTAATGAAAAACTGTTTTTC.

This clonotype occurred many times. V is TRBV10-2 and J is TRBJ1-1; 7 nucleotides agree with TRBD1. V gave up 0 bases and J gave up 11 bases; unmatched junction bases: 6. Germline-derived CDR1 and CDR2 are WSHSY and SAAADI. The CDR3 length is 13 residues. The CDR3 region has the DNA TGCGCCAGCAGTGAGTCGAACAGGGGAAATGCTTTCTTT. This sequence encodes CASSESNRGNAFF.

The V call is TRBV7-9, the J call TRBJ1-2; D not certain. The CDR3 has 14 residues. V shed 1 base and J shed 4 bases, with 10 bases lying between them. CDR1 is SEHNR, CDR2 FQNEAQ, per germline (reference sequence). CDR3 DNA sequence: TGTGCCAGCAGCTTAGTGCAGGAGAGCTATGGCTACACCTTC. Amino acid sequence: CASSLVQESYGYTF.

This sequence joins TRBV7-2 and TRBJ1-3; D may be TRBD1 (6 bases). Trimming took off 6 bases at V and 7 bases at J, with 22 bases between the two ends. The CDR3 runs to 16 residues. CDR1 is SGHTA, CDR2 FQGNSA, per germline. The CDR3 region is CASSQDVVGGLNTIYF. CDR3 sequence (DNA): TGTGCCAGCAGTCAGGACGTTGTGGGGGGCTTGAACACCATATATTTT.

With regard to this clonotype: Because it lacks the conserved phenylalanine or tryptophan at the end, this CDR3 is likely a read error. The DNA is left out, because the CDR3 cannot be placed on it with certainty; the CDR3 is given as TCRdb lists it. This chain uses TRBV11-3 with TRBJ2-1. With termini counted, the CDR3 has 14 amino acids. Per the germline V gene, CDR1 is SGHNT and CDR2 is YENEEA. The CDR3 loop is CASSSDESYNEQTL.